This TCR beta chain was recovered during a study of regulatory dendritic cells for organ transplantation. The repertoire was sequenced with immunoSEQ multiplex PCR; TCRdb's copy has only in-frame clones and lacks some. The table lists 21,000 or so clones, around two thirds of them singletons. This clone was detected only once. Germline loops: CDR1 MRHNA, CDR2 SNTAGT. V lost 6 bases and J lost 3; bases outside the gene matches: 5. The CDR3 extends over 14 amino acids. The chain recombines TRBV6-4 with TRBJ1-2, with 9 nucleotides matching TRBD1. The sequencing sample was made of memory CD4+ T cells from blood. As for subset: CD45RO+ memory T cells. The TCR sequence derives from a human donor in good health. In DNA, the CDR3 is TGTGCCAGCAGCCCCCGGACAGGGGACTATGGCTACACCTTC. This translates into CASSPRTGDYGYTF.